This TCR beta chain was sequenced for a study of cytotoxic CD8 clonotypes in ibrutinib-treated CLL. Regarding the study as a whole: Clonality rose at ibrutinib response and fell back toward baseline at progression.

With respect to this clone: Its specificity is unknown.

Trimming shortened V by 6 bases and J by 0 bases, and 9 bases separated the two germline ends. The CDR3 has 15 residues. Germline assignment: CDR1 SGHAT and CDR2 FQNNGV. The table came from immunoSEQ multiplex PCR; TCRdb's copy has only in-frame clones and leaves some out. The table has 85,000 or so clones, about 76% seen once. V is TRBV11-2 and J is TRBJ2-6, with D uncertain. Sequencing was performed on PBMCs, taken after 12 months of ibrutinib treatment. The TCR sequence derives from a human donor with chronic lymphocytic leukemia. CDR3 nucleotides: TGTGCCAGCAGGGGGTTAAACTCTGGGGCCAACGTCCTGACTTTC. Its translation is CASRGLNSGANVLTF.